The 25 T cell receptor beta chains below come from one sample, sequenced in a study of identical twins. Each CDR3 protein is one row after TCRdb ran MiXCR on the 5' RACE reads. The sample yields more than 1.5 million distinct CDR3 sequences, around 33% seen once. Sequenced input: cord blood. All receptors derive from a newborn girl in good health.

This clonotype was recorded a few times. The chain carries TRBV12-3 or TRBV12-4 and TRBJ2-1; D is unclear. V dropped 4 bases and J dropped 6 bases, with 10 bases sitting between them. The CDR3 totals 13 residues. The CDR3 region has the DNA TGTGCCAGCAGTTCATACGGCTCCAATGAGCAGTTCTTC. It translates to CASSSYGSNEQFF.

CDR3 sequence reads: CASSLLQGRERHEQYF. CDR3 nucleotides: TGCGCCAGCAGCCTACTACAGGGGAGAGAGCGGCACGAGCAGTACTTC. The rearrangement uses TRBV4-1 and TRBJ2-5; TRBD1 matches 7 bases. TRBJ2-7 explains the end of the DNA better; the J call may be wrong. The CDR3 contains 16 residues. Germline CDR1 reads MGHRA; CDR2 reads YSYEKL.

The chain links TRBV20-1 to TRBJ2-4; TRBD2 is a possible D gene (5 bases). Trimming took off 5 bases at V and 0 bases at J, with 11 bases between the two ends. Germline lookup yields CDR1 DFQATT and CDR2 SNEGSKA (reference sequence). The CDR3 contains 14 residues. The CDR3 sequence is CSAGGLLAKNIQYF. DNA of the CDR3: TGCAGTGCTGGCGGACTCCTAGCCAAAAACATTCAGTACTTC.

The chain uses TRBV20-1 and TRBJ2-7; no definite D call. With 2 bases removed from V and 3 bases from J, the gap between germline ends came to 11 bases. The CDR3 totals 13 residues. Germline values: CDR1 DFQATT, CDR2 SNEGSKA (reference sequence). CDR3 in amino acids: CSARQAGNYEQYF. The DNA of the CDR3 is TGCAGTGCTAGACAGGCCGGCAACTACGAGCAGTACTTC.

This clonotype occurred a few times. The V gene is TRBV25-1, the J gene TRBJ1-1; no definite D call. CDR3 length: 12 amino acids. V shed 4 bases and J shed 6 bases, with 9 bases lying between them. The V gene's germline CDR1 is MGHDK and CDR2 SYGVNS. The CDR3 DNA follows: TGTGCCAGCAGTGTTTCGGGCGCTGAAGCTTTCTTT. Translating gives CASSVSGAEAFF. Filled out from reference TRBV25-1 and TRBJ1-1, the complete variable domain reads EADIYQTPRYLVIGTGKKITLECSQTMGHDKMYWYQQDPGMELHLIHYSYGVNSTEKGDLSSESTVSRIRTEHFPLTLESARPSHTSQYLCASSVSGAEAFFGQGTRLTVV.

This clonotype has just one count. This chain connects TRBV5-1 to TRBJ2-5, with 9 bases identical to TRBD2. Losses at the gene ends were 2 bases for V and 4 bases for J; bases not matched to a gene: 6. Germline CDR1 SGHRS, CDR2 YFSETQ. The CDR3 spans 15 residues. CDR3 loop: CASSFLAGTRETQYF. The CDR3 nucleotides are TGCGCCAGCAGCTTTCTAGCGGGGACTCGAGAGACCCAGTACTTC.

V usage is TRBV28 and J usage is TRBJ2-7; maybe TRBD1 (6 bases). The V end was cut by 5 bases, the J end by 1 base, with 21 bases between. The CDR3 extends over 17 amino acids. Germline values: CDR1 MDHEN, CDR2 SYDVKM. This CDR3 is CASSPHQGQGSSYEQYF. In DNA, the CDR3 is TGTGCCAGCAGTCCCCATCAGGGGCAGGGGTCTTCCTACGAGCAGTACTTC.

This clonotype turned up a few times. This chain connects TRBV5-1 to TRBJ1-6, with D unclear. The germline V gene encodes CDR1 SGHRS and CDR2 YFSETQ. V lost 4 bases and J lost 7, with 12 bases in between. The CDR3 spans 14 residues. CDR3 nucleotide sequence: TGCGCCAGCAGCGGGCGGACGGAGAATTCACCCCTCCACTTT. Protein product: CASSGRTENSPLHF.

This clonotype showed up many times. This chain uses TRBV20-1 with TRBJ2-3, with 11 nucleotides matching TRBD1. The germline V gene has CDR1 DFQATT and CDR2 SNEGSKA (reference sequence). The CDR3 sequence is 13 residues long. V lost 6 bases and J lost 7; bases outside the gene matches: 6. The CDR3 DNA is TGCAGTGCATGGACAGGGGGCGCAAATACGCAGTATTTT. Protein: CSAWTGGANTQYF.

This chain links TRBV29-1 with TRBJ2-1, with D possibly matching TRBD2 (6 bases). Trimming removed 3 bases from V and 5 bases from J, with 17 bases in between. Looked up from germline, CDR1 is SQVTM and CDR2 is ANQGSEA. The CDR3 runs to 15 residues. The CDR3 loop reads CSVDGWGELNNEQFF. The DNA of the CDR3 is TGCAGCGTTGATGGTTGGGGGGAGCTCAACAATGAGCAGTTCTTC.

The chain couples TRBV25-1 to TRBJ2-1, with 13 positions matching TRBD2. The junction had 5 bases not matched to a gene; V was cut back by 5 bases and J by 4 bases. From germline, CDR1 is MGHDK and CDR2 SYGVNS. This CDR3 has 16 residues. CDR3 nucleotides: TGTGCCAGCAGTCCGATGGGACTAGCGGGATACAATGAGCAGTTCTTC. Translating it yields CASSPMGLAGYNEQFF.

The rearrangement links TRBV28 to TRBJ1-5; no reliable D call. Trimming removed 6 bases at V and 1 base at J, with 13 bases between. This CDR3 spans 15 amino acids. Germline V lookup: CDR1 MDHEN, CDR2 SYDVKM. In nucleotides, the CDR3 is TGTGCCAGCAGGTCGGCAGGCCCAAGCAATCAGCCCCAGCATTTT. It encodes CASRSAGPSNQPQHF.

This clonotype has a handful of counts. V usage is TRBV11-2 and J usage is TRBJ1-2; TRBD1 might be the D (6 bases). CDR3 length equals 15 residues. Germline CDR1 reads SGHAT; CDR2 reads FQNNGV. With 1 base removed from V and 8 bases from J, the gap between germline ends came to 17 bases. The CDR3 spells CASSLVPRQARGYTF. The CDR3 DNA reads TGTGCCAGCAGCTTAGTCCCACGACAGGCACGAGGCTACACCTTC. The entire variable domain, with the rest obtained from reference TRBV11-2 and TRBJ1-2, is as follows: EAGVAQSPRYKIIEKRQSVAFWCNPISGHATLYWYQQILGQGPKLLIQFQNNGVVDDSQLPKDRFSAERLKGVDSTLKIQPAKLEDSAVYLCASSLVPRQARGYTFGSGTRLTVV.

The V gene is TRBV25-1, the J gene TRBJ1-2; a weak D match, TRBD1 (6 bases). The CDR3 is 17 residues long. The germline gives CDR1 MGHDK, CDR2 SYGVNS. The germline V and J ends were trimmed by 1 base and 8 bases, with 23 bases remaining between them. CDR3 sequence reads: CASSEWGSTGLLGGYTF. The CDR3, as DNA: TGTGCCAGCAGTGAATGGGGCTCGACAGGCTTACTCGGAGGCTACACCTTC.

This clonotype was found a few times. The chain links TRBV10-3 to TRBJ1-2; D is unclear. Trimming took off 7 bases at V and 3 bases at J, with 12 bases between the two ends. CDR3 length: 13 residues. Germline CDR1 ENHRY, CDR2 SYGVKD. CDR3 bases: TGTGCCATCAAACGGAACGGGGACTATGGCTACACCTTC. Amino acids: CAIKRNGDYGYTF.

The chain has TRBV14 and TRBJ2-3; 10 nucleotides match TRBD2. Germline V CDR1 and CDR2: SGHDN, FVKESK. Germline trimming cut 0 bases from V and 5 bases from J; bases unmatched to any gene: 8. The CDR3 runs to 17 residues. The CDR3 DNA reads as TGTGCCAGCAGCCAAGATCCAGCGGGAGGGCCAGAAGATACGCAGTATTTT. As protein: CASSQDPAGGPEDTQYF.

This chain connects TRBV5-4 to TRBJ2-1; D unresolved. Trimming left V 5 bases short and J 7 bases short, with 16 bases between. The CDR3 sequence is 14 residues long. Germline loops: CDR1 SGHNT, CDR2 YYREEE (reference sequence). The CDR3 DNA reads as TGTGCCAGCAGTAGGTACCCCGGTCCAAATGAGCAGTTCTTC. Translated: CASSRYPGPNEQFF.

In the case of this clonotype: This could be a read error, since a much larger clone is one nucleotide away. V usage is TRBV2 and J usage is TRBJ2-1; D unclear. From germline, CDR1 is SNHLY and CDR2 FYNNEI. The CDR3 loop spans 13 amino acids. V lost 8 bases and J 9 bases, leaving 17 bases between the germline ends. As DNA, the CDR3 is TGTGCCAGCGACCCGCAGGACCTCAGTGAGCAGTTCTTC. Amino acid sequence: CASDPQDLSEQFF.

This clonotype has at least ten counts. The V call is TRBV5-1, the J call TRBJ2-7; the match to TRBD2 covers 10 bases. The J segment lost 0 bases and the V segment lost 3 bases, leaving 6 bases of the junction unmatched. In germline, CDR1 is SGHRS, CDR2 YFSETQ. CDR3 length equals 16 residues. The CDR3 DNA follows: TGCGCCAGCAGCTACTCGGGACTAGCGAGCTCCTACGAGCAGTACTTC. Its protein product is CASSYSGLASSYEQYF.

As concerns this clonotype: Sequence at one end of the junction differs from germline and may be a read error. This chain connects TRBV5-5 to TRBJ1-1; 7 nucleotides agree with TRBD1. Germline values: CDR1 SGHKS, CDR2 YYEKEE (reference sequence). The CDR3 is 15 amino acids. The CDR3 DNA sequence: TGTACCAGCAGCTATCTGCGACAGGGAAGGACTGAAGCTTTCTTT. Translated, it gives CTSSYLRQGRTEAFF. Based on the CDR3 plus reference TRBV5-5 and TRBJ1-1, the full variable domain is DAGVTQSPTHLIKTRGQQVTLRCSPISGHKSVSWYQQVLGQGPQFIFQYYEKEERGRGNFPDRFSARQFPNYSSELNVNALLLGDSALYLCTSSYLRQGRTEAFFGQGTRLTVV.

This clonotype has at least ten counts. This sequence joins TRBV27 and TRBJ2-7; D assignment may be TRBD1 or TRBD2 (5 bases each). The germline gives CDR1 MNHEY, CDR2 SMNVEV (reference sequence). The CDR3 loop spans 14 amino acids. V was shortened by 2 bases and J by 2 bases, with 10 bases between the two germline ends. The CDR3 DNA sequence: TGTGCCAGCAGTTTAGCAGAGGGGCCCTACGAGCAGTACTTC. This translates into CASSLAEGPYEQYF.

The chain employs TRBV7-6 and TRBJ1-4; D possibly corresponds to TRBD1 (5 bases). Germline V gene lookup returns CDR1 SGHVS and CDR2 FNYEAQ. The V end was cut by 3 bases, the J end by 7 bases, with 12 bases between. The CDR3 covers 14 residues. The chain's CDR3 is CASSLGVGSEKLFF. The DNA of the CDR3 is TGTGCCAGCAGCTTGGGGGTGGGTAGTGAAAAACTGTTTTTT.

V and J are TRBV7-2 and TRBJ2-3, with TRBD2 matching 10 bases. The V gene's germline CDR1 is SGHTA and CDR2 FQGNSA. V dropped 2 bases and J dropped 0; count of bases not matched to a gene: 8. CDR3 size: 18 residues. CDR3 loop: CASSLTPASGGSTDTQYF. As DNA, the CDR3 is TGTGCCAGCAGCTTAACGCCTGCTAGCGGGGGTAGCACAGATACGCAGTATTTT.

V is TRBV21-1 and J is TRBJ2-1; the tabulated D call, TRBD2, remains unverified against the DNA. TRBV21-1 is noted as a pseudogene. The CDR3 is made up of 14 amino acids. The CDR3 spells CASSRLAGINEQFF. CDR3 nucleotides: TGTGCCAGCAGCAGACTAGCGGGTATAAATGAGCAGTTCTTC.

This clonotype was seen only a few times. The gene calls are TRBV5-1 and TRBJ1-4, with D hard to call. The V and J ends lost 3 bases and 8 bases respectively, with 20 bases between them. The V gene's germline CDR1 is SGHRS and CDR2 YFSETQ. The CDR3 sequence is 16 residues long. The CDR3 reads CASSSGVYFQGEKLFF. The CDR3 DNA follows: TGCGCCAGCAGCTCTGGAGTTTACTTCCAAGGGGAAAAACTGTTTTTT. The full variable domain, its missing parts supplied by reference TRBV5-1 and TRBJ1-4, is KAGVTQTPRYLIKTRGQQVTLSCSPISGHRSVSWYQQTPGQGLQFLFEYFSETQRNKGNFPGRFSGRQFSNSRSEMNVSTLELGDSALYLCASSSGVYFQGEKLFFGSGTQLSVL.